This T cell receptor beta chain stems from a study of T cells in Graves' hyperthyroidism and ophthalmopathy. The overall study: The blood sample was taken at first diagnosis, before treatment began.

This clonotype has only a few counts. No antigen is known for it. Amplified regions were TCR beta CDR3 sequences from RNA transcripts. Researchers ran a first-round RT-PCR on the TCR CDR3 using the HTBI primer set. TCRdb recomputed calls from the multiplex PCR reads with MiXCR, one row per CDR3 protein. Counted here are 490,000 or so distinct CDR3 sequences, around 20% occurring once; the ten biggest clones make up about 50%. In the ophthalmopathy cohort, Clinical Activity Score was at least 3, NOSPECS grade at least 4, and duration under 3 months. V was cut by 7 bases and J by 1 base, with 22 bases left in between. Per the germline V gene, CDR1 is MNHNS and CDR2 is SASEGT. The CDR3 covers 17 residues. The study, taken as a whole, reports: The authors' 13 V-J model separated ophthalmopathy from stable hyperthyroidism.

Sequencing used blood. This TCR derives from a man aged 35-49 years with Graves' ophthalmopathy. The chain is built from TRBV6-1 and TRBJ1-1; D gene uncertain. In DNA form, the CDR3 reads TGTGCCAGCACGCCCCTATCTGGAGATGCTTCGAACACTGAAGCTTTCTTT. Translating it yields CASTPLSGDASNTEAFF.